The 15 T cell receptor beta chains given below trace back to one sample, sequenced in a study of blood T cell repertoires in COVID-19. TCRdb keeps only in-frame clones here, not all; method: immunoSEQ multiplex PCR. Of under 250,000 clones in the sample, roughly 88% were seen once. The sequencing sample was made of peripheral blood. The receptors here all came from a man older than 75 with acute or convalescent COVID-19.

This chain joins TRBV2 and TRBJ1-1; no firm D call. Germline CDR1 and CDR2: SNHLY and FYNNEI. V was cut by 6 bases and J by 0 bases, with 11 bases left in between. The CDR3 loop spans 14 amino acids. The CDR3 loop reads CASRSQRMNTEAFF. The CDR3 nucleotides read TGTGCCAGCAGGTCACAACGAATGAACACTGAAGCTTTCTTT.

The count of this clone is one. The chain recombines TRBV21-1 with TRBJ2-1; the table assigns TRBD1, which was not confirmed against the DNA. TRBV21-1 is assigned pseudogene status. The CDR3 length is 16 residues. CDR3 region: CASTARRAPGYNEQFF. The CDR3 DNA sequence: TGTGCCAGCACCGCACGCAGGGCGCCGGGTTACAATGAGCAGTTCTTC.

The genes are TRBV12-3 or TRBV12-4 and TRBJ1-5, with D unresolved. The ends were cut back, 4 bases at V and 7 bases at J, with 8 bases in the middle. The CDR3 runs to 12 residues. The CDR3 here is CASSWAAQPQHF. Written as DNA, the CDR3 is TGTGCCAGCAGTTGGGCCGCACAGCCCCAGCATTTT.

This rearrangement joins TRBV6-5 to TRBJ2-2, with D tentatively TRBD1 (6 bases). CDR3 length: 13 residues. CDR1 is MNHEY and CDR2 is SVGAGI in the germline V gene. The V end was cut by 7 bases, the J end by 6 bases, with 12 bases between. CDR3 sequence (DNA): TGTGCCAGCACCTCAGGGGTCCCCGGGGAGCTGTTTTTT. Translation: CASTSGVPGELFF.

Only one count was recorded for this clone. This sequence joins TRBV28 and TRBJ1-4; 7 positions agree with TRBD1. The CDR3 has 14 amino acids. CDR1 MDHEN and CDR2 SYDVKM come from the germline V gene. With V trimmed by 7 bases and J by 8 bases, 10 bases remained unmatched. The CDR3 DNA is TGTGCCAGCAAGCCCGGACAGGTGGGCGAAAAACTGTTTTTT. Its translation: CASKPGQVGEKLFF.

The V call is TRBV2, the J call TRBJ1-5, with D uncertain. Germline V gives CDR1 SNHLY, CDR2 FYNNEI. The CDR3 is 13 residues long. V shed 2 bases and J shed 7 bases, with 9 bases lying between them. The chain's CDR3 is CASSESLRQPQHF. In DNA, the CDR3 is TGTGCCAGCAGTGAAAGTCTTCGGCAGCCCCAGCATTTT.

This chain joins TRBV7-2 and TRBJ1-2, with D unresolved. This CDR3 contains 14 residues. Germline V gene lookup returns CDR1 SGHTA and CDR2 FQGNSA. V was cut by 1 base and J by 2 bases, with 8 bases left in between. The CDR3 protein is CASSLVQSNYGYTF. The CDR3 nucleotides read TGTGCCAGCAGCTTAGTGCAGTCCAACTATGGCTACACCTTC.

The chain employs TRBV6-5 and TRBJ1-6; the D is unclear. This CDR3 has 16 residues. Trimming shortened V by 0 bases and J by 8 bases, and 14 bases separated the two germline ends. From germline, CDR1 is MNHEY and CDR2 SVGAGI. This CDR3 reads CASSYSFGVFDSPLHF. CDR3 sequence (DNA): TGTGCCAGCAGTTACTCTTTCGGAGTCTTCGATTCACCCCTCCACTTT.

This rearrangement joins TRBV28 to TRBJ1-2; D unresolved. Trimming took off 1 base at V and 0 bases at J, with 9 bases between the two ends. CDR3 length: 15 residues. The germline V gene has CDR1 MDHEN and CDR2 SYDVKM. The CDR3 loop is CASSLLPGSNYGYTF. The CDR3 coding sequence is TGTGCCAGCAGTTTATTACCGGGATCTAACTATGGCTACACCTTC.

The chain uses TRBV4-2 and TRBJ1-5; TRBD1 aligns across 9 bases. Germline V gives CDR1 LGHNA, CDR2 YNFKEQ. The trim removed 1 base at V and 5 bases at J, leaving 0 bases unmatched. CDR3 length: 14 residues. The DNA for the CDR3 is TGTGCCAGCAGCCAAGGGACAGGGGATCAGCCCCAGCATTTT. This codes for CASSQGTGDQPQHF.

V is TRBV28 and J is TRBJ1-6; D perhaps matches TRBD1 (5 bases). V lost 8 bases, J lost 7 bases, and 24 bases lay in between. The CDR3 is 17 residues long. Germline V lookup: CDR1 MDHEN, CDR2 SYDVKM. Written as DNA, the CDR3 is TGTGCCAGCGACAAGGCCCTTGACAGACTCTGGAATTCACCCCTCCACTTT. Translated, it gives CASDKALDRLWNSPLHF.

The chain joins TRBV30 to TRBJ2-1, with 11 bases identical to TRBD2. The CDR3 spans 15 residues. J lost 5 bases, V lost 0 bases, and 3 bases had no gene match. CDR1 is GTSNPN, CDR2 SVGIG, per germline (reference sequence). The CDR3 protein is CAWSVVSGGDNEQFF. Here the CDR3 DNA reads TGTGCCTGGAGTGTTGTTAGCGGGGGGGACAATGAGCAGTTCTTC.

The chain employs TRBV2 and TRBJ1-4, with TRBD1 matching 7 bases. V lost 5 bases, J lost 0 bases, and 9 bases stayed unmatched. Germline CDR1 reads SNHLY; CDR2 reads FYNNEI. The CDR3 length is 17 residues. The CDR3 is CASSFPPQGATNEKLFF. CDR3 in DNA: TGTGCCAGCAGTTTTCCACCCCAGGGGGCAACTAATGAAAAACTGTTTTTT.

The J gene is TRBJ1-6, the V gene TRBV27, with D perhaps TRBD1 (5 bases). The V and J ends lost 2 bases and 6 bases respectively, with 14 bases between them. Germline V CDR1 and CDR2: MNHEY, SMNVEV (reference sequence). The CDR3 is made up of 16 amino acids. In DNA, the CDR3 is TGTGCCAGCAGTTTAGCGGAGGGGTTAGGTAATTCACCCCTCCACTTT. Translated, it gives CASSLAEGLGNSPLHF.

This rearrangement joins TRBV2 to TRBJ1-6; D uncertain. The CDR3 is 14 amino acids. Trimming left V 8 bases short and J 6 bases short, with 14 bases between. The V gene's germline CDR1 is SNHLY and CDR2 FYNNEI. The CDR3 sequence is CASQPLTANSPLHF. CDR3 nucleotides: TGTGCCAGCCAACCCTTAACAGCTAATTCACCCCTCCACTTT.